This passage covers 19 T cell receptor beta chains from one sample sequenced in a study of blood T cell repertoires in COVID-19 (dated by TCRdb to 2019 to 2021). Libraries came from the immunoSEQ multiplex PCR assay. Entries here come from immuneACCESS through TCRdb and include only in-frame sequences with V and J called. Some clones fail to appear in such tables; in the studies checked, an unresolved V gene covers under half of the shortfall, and the cause of the remainder is unknown. The sample yields about 50,000 clones; roughly 87% were counted once. Of the sample, 15% to 20% is held by the ten largest clones. The sequenced material came from peripheral blood. These receptor sequences come from a human donor with active COVID-19. The donor label of this sample is uncertain.

The chain employs TRBV18 and TRBJ2-2; 7 bases line up with TRBD1. Germline V gives CDR1 KGHSH, CDR2 LQKENI. V trimming: 5 bases; J trimming: 1 base; junction bases outside the gene matches: 4. The CDR3 contains 15 residues. The CDR3 loop is CASSSGQMNTGELFF. CDR3 DNA: TGTGCCAGCTCATCGGGACAGATGAACACCGGGGAGCTGTTTTTT.

The chain combines TRBV19 with TRBJ1-2; 9 bases map to TRBD1. V lost 6 bases, J lost 5 bases, and 10 bases stayed unmatched. In germline, CDR1 is LNHDA, CDR2 SQIVND (reference sequence). The CDR3 consists of 15 residues. CDR3 region: CASRASTGGNYGYTF. CDR3 sequence (DNA): TGTGCCAGTAGAGCTTCTACAGGGGGCAATTATGGCTACACCTTC.

The V gene is TRBV28, the J gene TRBJ1-1, with D possibly matching TRBD1 (5 bases). Between the trimmed V and J ends, which lost 0 bases and 0 bases, there was a span of 8 bases. The CDR3 totals 15 residues. The V gene's germline CDR1 is MDHEN and CDR2 SYDVKM. This CDR3 is CASSLWGTVNTEAFF. Written as DNA, the CDR3 is TGTGCCAGCAGTTTATGGGGGACTGTGAACACTGAAGCTTTCTTT.

The chain employs TRBV28 and TRBJ1-1; unclear D gene. Germline assignment: CDR1 MDHEN and CDR2 SYDVKM. Trimming pared 4 bases from V and 0 bases from J, leaving 15 bases between. The CDR3 sequence is 16 residues long. The CDR3 protein is CASSSGLGFMNTEAFF. DNA of the CDR3: TGTGCCAGCAGTTCAGGTTTAGGTTTTATGAACACTGAAGCTTTCTTT.

The chain links TRBV19 to TRBJ1-5, with unresolved D. The length of the CDR3 is 14 residues. The V gene's germline CDR1 is LNHDA and CDR2 SQIVND (reference sequence). Deletions cut 4 bases from V and 4 bases from J, with 11 bases between. The CDR3 region has the DNA TGTGCCAGTAGTAGATACGGGAGAAATCAGCCCCAGCATTTT. Protein sequence: CASSRYGRNQPQHF.

This clone was picked up a small number of times. The chain uses TRBV4-3 and TRBJ1-3; D unclear. Germline lookup yields CDR1 LGHNA and CDR2 YSLEER. The CDR3 has 14 residues. The V gene lost 0 bases and the J gene lost 4 bases, with 7 bases spanning the gap. CDR3 region: CASSQDRIGNTIYF. CDR3 coding DNA: TGCGCCAGCAGCCAAGACAGGATAGGAAACACCATATATTTT.

DNA of the CDR3: TGTGCCAGCAGCCGAGGACAGTTCTACACCTTC. Its protein product is CASSRGQFYTF. The V and J genes are TRBV11-1 and TRBJ1-2, with D possibly TRBD1 on 6 matching bases. V gave up 5 bases and J gave up 10 bases, with 11 bases separating them. CDR3 length equals 11 residues. The germline V gene encodes CDR1 SGHAT and CDR2 FQDESV (reference sequence).

The V and J genes are TRBV7-2 and TRBJ1-2, with 8 nucleotides matching TRBD1. After removal of 3 bases from V and 5 bases from J, the junction contained 5 bases not matched to a gene. This CDR3 is 14 amino acids long. Germline CDR1 is SGHTA and CDR2 is FQGNSA. The CDR3 DNA is TGTGCCAGCAGCTTGGCAGGGGGCAAGTATGGCTACACCTTC. Translation: CASSLAGGKYGYTF.

This clone came up once. J is TRBJ1-2 and V is TRBV16; D is possibly TRBD1 (5 bases). The germline gives CDR1 KGHSY, CDR2 FQNENV. CDR3 size: 13 residues. Between the trimmed V and J ends, which lost 4 bases and 8 bases, there was a span of 14 bases. The CDR3 DNA reads as TGTGCCAGCAGCCCAGAGACAGCGTGGGGCTACACCTTC. It specifies CASSPETAWGYTF. The full variable domain, completed using reference TRBV16 and TRBJ1-2, is GEEVAQTPKHLVRGEGQKAKLYCAPIKGHSYVFWYQQVLKNEFKFLISFQNENVFDETGMPKERFSAKCLPNSPCSLEIQATKLEDSAVYFCASSPETAWGYTFGSGTRLTVV.

V is TRBV5-1 and J is TRBJ2-7; 9 bases match TRBD1. J gave up 7 bases and V 4 bases, and 12 bases lay outside the gene matches. The CDR3 loop spans 15 amino acids. Germline V gene lookup returns CDR1 SGHRS and CDR2 YFSETQ. The CDR3 nucleotides are TGCGCCAGCAGCCCCGTAGGACAGGGGACGAGGGAGCAGTACTTC. This gives the protein CASSPVGQGTREQYF. Filled out from reference TRBV5-1 and TRBJ2-7, the complete variable domain reads KAGVTQTPRYLIKTRGQQVTLSCSPISGHRSVSWYQQTPGQGLQFLFEYFSETQRNKGNFPGRFSGRQFSNSRSEMNVSTLELGDSALYLCASSPVGQGTREQYFGPGTRLTVT.

The chain couples TRBV24-1 to TRBJ2-2; D gene ambiguous. Trimming took 6 bases from V and 2 from J, leaving 9 bases between them. The CDR3 sequence is 14 residues long. In germline, CDR1 is KGHDR, CDR2 SFDVKD. In DNA, the CDR3 is TGTGCCACCAGTCCGAACTTAAACACCGGGGAGCTGTTTTTT. Translated: CATSPNLNTGELFF.

This clone appeared a few times. The CDR3 spells CASSVGGGAVETQYF. The CDR3 bases are TGTGCCAGCAGCGTCGGCGGGGGGGCCGTCGAGACCCAGTACTTC. The rearrangement joins TRBV9 to TRBJ2-5; 9 nucleotides match TRBD2. The CDR3 has 15 amino acids. V was clipped by 2 bases and J by 5 bases; unmatched bases: 7. Germline CDR1 reads SGDLS; CDR2 reads YYNGEE.

The rearrangement uses TRBV6-6 and TRBJ1-1, with unresolved D. Germline CDR1 and CDR2: MNHNY and SVGAGI (reference sequence). This CDR3 is 13 amino acids long. V was clipped by 5 bases and J by 1 base, with 8 bases between them. CDR3 coding DNA: TGTGCCAGCAGTAGGAGGGAGAACACTGAAGCTTTCTTT. This translates into CASSRRENTEAFF.

This clone was counted a few times. The chain uses TRBV18 and TRBJ1-2; tentative D call: TRBD1 (6 bases). In germline, CDR1 is KGHSH, CDR2 LQKENI. This CDR3 comprises 17 residues. Trimming left V 0 bases short and J 8 bases short, with 22 bases between. CDR3 nucleotide sequence: TGTGCCAGCTCACCACCTAACGGTATCAGGGGTGCGGAAGGCTACACCTTC. Encoded protein: CASSPPNGIRGAEGYTF.

The V call is TRBV19, the J call TRBJ1-4; 7 positions match TRBD1. Losses at the gene ends were 5 bases for V and 5 bases for J; bases not matched to a gene: 8. CDR1 and CDR2 (germline): LNHDA, SQIVND (reference sequence). This CDR3 is built from 15 residues. CDR3 amino acids: CASSPRDSRNEKLFF. DNA of the CDR3: TGTGCCAGTAGTCCGAGGGACAGCCGGAATGAAAAACTGTTTTTT. Combining the CDR3 with reference TRBV19 and TRBJ1-4 gives the whole variable domain DGGITQSPKYLFRKEGQNVTLSCEQNLNHDAMYWYRQDPGQGLRLIYYSQIVNDFQKGDIAEGYSVSREKKESFPLTVTSAQKNPTAFYLCASSPRDSRNEKLFFGSGTQLSVL.

The rearrangement joins TRBV13 to TRBJ2-3, with TRBD2 as a possible D gene (5 bases). Germline V CDR1 and CDR2: PRHDT, FYEKMQ (reference sequence). This CDR3 spans 16 amino acids. Between the trimmed V and J ends, which lost 5 bases and 6 bases, there was a span of 21 bases. Here the CDR3 DNA reads TGTGCCAGCAGCGGACGGGCGGAAGAGGGTACGGATACGCAGTATTTT. Protein sequence: CASSGRAEEGTDTQYF.

The chain couples TRBV5-4 to TRBJ2-1, with TRBD2 matching over 12 bases. V shed 3 bases and J 8 bases; nucleotides not matched to a gene: 9. The V gene's germline CDR1 is SGHNT and CDR2 YYREEE (reference sequence). The length of the CDR3 is 16 residues. Written as DNA, the CDR3 is TGTGCCAGCAGCTCCCCCTCTAGCGGGGGGGATTATGAGCAGTTCTTC. The encoded protein is CASSSPSSGGDYEQFF.

The V call is TRBV5-6, the J call TRBJ2-7; D perhaps matches TRBD1 (5 bases). Per germline, CDR1 SGHDT and CDR2 YYEEEE. V was cut by 0 bases and J by 3 bases, with 7 bases left in between. This CDR3 contains 13 residues. CDR3 nucleotides: TGTGCCAGCAGCTTGGGACAGAACTACGAGCAGTACTTC. Translated, it gives CASSLGQNYEQYF.

This clone has a handful of counts. The rearrangement joins TRBV10-1 to TRBJ1-2, with 7 bases that match TRBD1. V shed 3 bases, J shed 8 bases, and the junction held 6 bases outside the gene matches. The CDR3 is 13 residues long. From germline, CDR1 is WNHNN and CDR2 SYGVQD (reference sequence). The CDR3 loop reads CASSDEGARGYTF. Here the CDR3 DNA reads TGCGCCAGCAGTGATGAGGGGGCGCGGGGCTACACCTTC.